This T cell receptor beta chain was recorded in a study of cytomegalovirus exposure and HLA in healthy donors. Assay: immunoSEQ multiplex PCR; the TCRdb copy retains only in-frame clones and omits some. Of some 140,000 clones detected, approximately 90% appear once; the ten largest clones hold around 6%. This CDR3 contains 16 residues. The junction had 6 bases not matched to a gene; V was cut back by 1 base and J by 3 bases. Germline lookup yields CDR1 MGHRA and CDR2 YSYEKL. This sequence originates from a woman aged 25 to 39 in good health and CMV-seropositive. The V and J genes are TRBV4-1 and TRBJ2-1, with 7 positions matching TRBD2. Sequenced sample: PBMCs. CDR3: CASSQVGGGDYNEQFF. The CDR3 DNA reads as TGCGCCAGCAGCCAAGTAGGTGGGGGGGACTACAATGAGCAGTTCTTC.